This is a list of T cell receptor beta chains from one sample in a study of blood T cell repertoires in COVID-19. Libraries were prepared by immunoSEQ multiplex PCR; TCRdb keeps only in-frame clonotypes and omits some of them. Here the sample spans roughly 140,000 clones, over 70% being singletons. Source material: peripheral blood. The receptors were gathered from a man aged 65 to 79 who had recovered from COVID-19. Both conserved end residues are part of each CDR3. The D gene is left open where the match is weak. Rows may omit the clone size; those that give it use once, few, many or a size class.

NA	TRBV7-2	TRBJ2-7	many	TGTGCCAGCAGCTTACCCGGGGGACAGCTATACGAGCAGTACTTC	CASSLPGGQLYEQYF
TRBD2	TRBV19	TRBJ2-7	NA	TGTGCCAGCACCCCTAGGGGCGGGAGCTCCTACGAGCAGTACTTC	CASTPRGGSSYEQYF
TRBD1	TRBV4-1	TRBJ1-2	NA	TGCGCCAGCAGCCAAGACCGGGACAGCCTTAACTATGGCTACACCTTC	CASSQDRDSLNYGYTF
TRBD1	TRBV5-8	TRBJ2-1	NA	TGTGCCAGCAGCTTAATACGGACAGGGACAAATGAGCAGTTCTTC	CASSLIRTGTNEQFF
NA	TRBV7-8	TRBJ1-5	NA	TGTGCCAGCAGCCCAGAACGGGGTGTTAATCAGCCCCAGCATTTT	CASSPERGVNQPQHF
TRBD1	TRBV19	TRBJ2-5	few	TGTGCCAGTAGTATAGCACAGGGGGGAGAGACCCAGTACTTC	CASSIAQGGETQYF
TRBD1	TRBV3-1/TRBV3-2	TRBJ2-7	NA	TGTGCCAGCAGCCCTTTCCGACAGGGCAACGAGCAGTACTTC	CASSPFRQGNEQYF
NA	TRBV27	TRBJ1-2	NA	TGTGCCAGCAGTTTATGGGGGGGGTCGAGTGGCTACACCTTC	CASSLWGGSSGYTF
NA	TRBV7-2	TRBJ2-1	NA	TGTGCCAGCAGCTTAGGGCCTTACAATGAGCAGTTCTTC	CASSLGPYNEQFF
TRBD1	TRBV28	TRBJ2-2	NA	TGTGCCAGCAGGAGACAGGGGGACACCGGGGAGCTGTTTTTT	CASRRQGDTGELFF
TRBD2	TRBV7-9	TRBJ2-5	NA	TGTGCCAGCAGCACAATCACTAGCGGGAAAGAGACCCAGTACTTC	CASSTITSGKETQYF
TRBD2	TRBV5-6	TRBJ2-2	few	TGTGCCAGCAGCTTGGTGCTAGCGGCGGGCACCGGGGAGCTGTTTTTT	CASSLVLAAGTGELFF
NA	TRBV30	TRBJ2-3	NA	TGTGCCTGGAGTGTCACGGGAGATACGCAGTATTTT	CAWSVTGDTQYF
NA	TRBV6-5	TRBJ1-6	NA	TGTGCCAGCAGTTACTCCTGGACATCATATAATTCACCCCTCCACTTT	CASSYSWTSYNSPLHF
TRBD1	TRBV6-2/TRBV6-3	TRBJ2-7	few	TGTGCCAGCAGTTACTCCCTTGGACAGGGGCCGTACTTC	CASSYSLGQGPYF
TRBD2	TRBV6-2/TRBV6-3	TRBJ2-1	few	TGTGCCAGCAGCACTAGCGGGAGTGGATGGGAGCAGTTCTTC	CASSTSGSGWEQFF
TRBD2	TRBV7-2	TRBJ2-3	NA	TGTGCCAGCAGCTTAGTATCACTAGCGGGAGGGCTGGGAGATACGCAGTATTTT	CASSLVSLAGGLGDTQYF
TRBD2	TRBV3-1/TRBV3-2	TRBJ2-1	NA	TGTGCCAGTTTGTATAGCGGGAGGGCCTTTGAGCAGTTCTTC	CASLYSGRAFEQFF
NA	TRBV27	TRBJ1-1	NA	TGTGCCAGCCTGCCCTGGGGCTTTTACACTGAAGCTTTCTTT	CASLPWGFYTEAFF
TRBD1	TRBV7-3	TRBJ2-3	NA	TGTGCCAGCAGGTCACGGGACAGGGCTTCAGATACGCAGTATTTT	CASRSRDRASDTQYF
NA	TRBV19	TRBJ1-1	NA	TGTGCCAGTAGTAACCTACCGGGACAATACACTGAAGCTTTCTTT	CASSNLPGQYTEAFF
NA	TRBV19	TRBJ1-4	NA	TGTGCCAGCAACAACTACGGAGGGACCGGAGGTGAAAAACTGTTTTTT	CASNNYGGTGGEKLFF
NA	TRBV7-9	TRBJ1-6	few	TGTGCCAGCGGTAGGGAGGATTCACCCCTCCACTTT	CASGREDSPLHF
TRBD1	TRBV10-1	TRBJ2-3	NA	TGCGCCAGCCGGGACAGCCACCGCACAGATACGCAGTATTTT	CASRDSHRTDTQYF
TRBD2	TRBV3-1/TRBV3-2	TRBJ2-1	once	TGTGCCAGCAGCCAGGGTAGCGGGAGGTTATACAATGAGCAGTTCTTC	CASSQGSGRLYNEQFF
NA	TRBV5-1	TRBJ1-6	NA	TGCGCCAGCAGCTTCGGACGGGGGAATTCACCCCTCCACTTT	CASSFGRGNSPLHF
TRBD2	TRBV10-3	TRBJ2-7	NA	TGTGCCATCAGCCAGGGACTAGCGGGCATGACTACCTACGAGCAGTACTTC	CAISQGLAGMTTYEQYF
NA	TRBV18	TRBJ2-7	NA	TGTGCCAGCTCTCGGGACTACGAGCAGTACTTC	CASSRDYEQYF
TRBD2	TRBV7-6	TRBJ2-7	many	TGTGCCAGCAGCACCGACTACTCCGGGGGGTACGAGCAGTACTTC	CASSTDYSGGYEQYF
TRBD2	TRBV15	TRBJ2-7	NA	TGTGCCACCAGCAGAGGATTCGGCGGGAGGGGACTGTACGAGCAGTACTTC	CATSRGFGGRGLYEQYF
TRBD2	TRBV6-4	TRBJ2-3	NA	TGTGCCAGCAGTGATTCCCCGACTAGCGGGAGTACCACAGATACGCAGTATTTT	CASSDSPTSGSTTDTQYF
TRBD1	TRBV10-1	TRBJ2-7	NA	TGCGCCAGCAGTGAGTCTCCCCGGGACAGGGGCGTTACCGAGCAGTACTTC	CASSESPRDRGVTEQYF
TRBD2	TRBV12-3/TRBV12-4	TRBJ2-3	NA	TGTGCCAGCAGTTTTCCGGGACTAGCGACAATGTATTTT	CASSFPGLATMYF
NA	TRBV5-4	TRBJ1-1	once	TGTGCCAGCAGCTTCGGTCTGGTGGACACTGAAGCTTTCTTT	CASSFGLVDTEAFF
TRBD2	TRBV4-3	TRBJ2-2	once	TGCGCCAGCAGCCAAGTGGCCCCGGGACTAGCGGGATGGGGCAGTCCCGGGGAGCTGTTTTTT	CASSQVAPGLAGWGSPGELFF
TRBD1	TRBV11-3	TRBJ2-1	NA	TGTGCCAGCAGCTCTGGGACAGGTCACTCCTACAATGAGCAGTTCTTC	CASSSGTGHSYNEQFF
TRBD1	TRBV7-2	TRBJ2-1	few	TGTGCCAGCAGTACAGGGGGAAACTACAATGAGCAGTTCTTC	CASSTGGNYNEQFF
TRBD2	TRBV6-2/TRBV6-3	TRBJ2-5	NA	TGTGCCAGCAGTTGGGGTGGACTAGCGGGGGCAGCATCGGAGACCCAGTACTTC	CASSWGGLAGAASETQYF
TRBD2	TRBV7-9	TRBJ2-3	once	TGTGCCAGCAGCTTCTACCGGGACTACGGCACAGATACGCAGTATTTT	CASSFYRDYGTDTQYF
NA	TRBV15	TRBJ2-5	NA	TGTGCCACCAGCAGAGATTCCAGGGAGACCCAGTACTTC	CATSRDSRETQYF
TRBD2	TRBV5-6	TRBJ2-2	NA	TGTGCCAGCAGCCTGAGGAGCGGGATGAACACCGGGGAGCTGTTTTTT	CASSLRSGMNTGELFF
TRBD1	TRBV12-3/TRBV12-4	TRBJ2-5	NA	TGTGCCAGCAGACAGGGGCTTCAAGAGACCCAGTACTTC	CASRQGLQETQYF
TRBD1	TRBV14	TRBJ1-3	NA	TGTGCCAGCAGCCATTATCCGGGACAGGAAGGAAACACCATATATTTT	CASSHYPGQEGNTIYF
NA	TRBV19	TRBJ1-4	NA	TGTGCCAGTATTACCAGGGTAAGTGGTGAAAAACTGTTTTTT	CASITRVSGEKLFF
TRBD2	TRBV7-9	TRBJ2-1	NA	TGTGCCAGCAGCTCACGACTAGCGGGGGCCAATGAGCAGTTCTTC	CASSSRLAGANEQFF
TRBD2	TRBV5-4	TRBJ2-7	few	TGTGCCAGCAGCTTAGAGCGGGAGGGCCCCTACGAGCAGTACTTC	CASSLEREGPYEQYF
NA	TRBV10-3	TRBJ2-7	NA	TGTGCCATCAGTGAGTCGGTCCTGAGGAACGAGCAGTACTTC	CAISESVLRNEQYF
TRBD1	TRBV7-2	TRBJ1-1	NA	TGTGCCAGCAGCTATCGGACAGGGAACACTGAAGCTTTCTTT	CASSYRTGNTEAFF
NA	TRBV6-7	TRBJ2-3	NA	TGTGCCAGCAGTTACTTTTCTCCTAACCCTATCAGCACAGATACGCAGTATTTT	CASSYFSPNPISTDTQYF
TRBD2	TRBV6-1	TRBJ2-1	NA	TGTGCCAGCAGTGAAAAGGATGGACTAGTCCATAATGAGCAGTTCTTC	CASSEKDGLVHNEQFF
TRBD2	TRBV5-4	TRBJ2-3	NA	TGTGCCAGCAGCTTCGGACTAGCGGGAGCTACAGATACGCAGTATTTT	CASSFGLAGATDTQYF
NA	TRBV21-1	TRBJ1-5	NA	TGTGCCAGCAGCCCGACAGGAAGAAGTAGCAATCAGCCCCAGCATTTT	CASSPTGRSSNQPQHF